This TCR beta chain appears in the sequencing data of a study of control samples from healthy donors and cancer patients. The CDR3 sequence is 15 residues long. The junction had 9 bases not matched to a gene; V was cut back by 0 bases and J by 8 bases. CDR1 is SGHRS and CDR2 is YFSETQ in the germline V gene. Sequenced by immunoSEQ multiplex PCR; TCRdb stores in-frame clones only, minus some. This table holds roughly 30,000 clones, 87% found once. The genes are TRBV5-1 and TRBJ1-1; 8 positions match TRBD1. The clonotype originates from a female donor with melanoma. Input material: formalin-fixed, paraffin-embedded tissue. CDR3 sequence (DNA): TGCGCCAGCAGCTTGGGATCCCAGGGGGCGACGGAAGCTTTCTTT. Residues: CASSLGSQGATEAFF.